This record concerns one T cell receptor (beta chain) sequence. This same CDR3 is encoded by further DNA sequences in the sample. The data were produced by immunoSEQ multiplex PCR, yet TCRdb's version contains in-frame clones alone and is incomplete. Of about 200,000 clones detected, almost 95% appear once; the ten largest clones hold approximately 1.5%. The sample belongs to a study of T cell responses to AZD1222 COVID-19 vaccine. The source was peripheral blood, collected on day 0 of AZD1222 vaccination. This clonotype was sampled from an adult in good health.

CDR3 bases: TGTGCCAGCAGCGTGGAGGGGAACACTGAAGCTTTCTTT. Encoded protein: CASSVEGNTEAFF. This chain uses TRBV9 with TRBJ1-1; D gene ambiguous. Trimming left V 2 bases short and J 1 base short, with 6 bases between. The CDR3 contains 13 residues. The V gene's germline CDR1 is SGDLS and CDR2 YYNGEE.